A single sample gave rise to the 19 T cell receptor beta chains below, sequenced in a study of T cell responses to AZD1222 COVID-19 vaccine. The repertoire was sequenced with immunoSEQ multiplex PCR; TCRdb's copy has only in-frame clones and lacks some. The profile shows 70,000 to 95,000 clones, around 93% of them singletons. The sample in question was peripheral blood, obtained 28 days after the second AZD1222 dose. The receptors here all came from an adult who received the AZD1222 COVID-19 vaccine.

The chain uses TRBV5-1 and TRBJ2-7, with D possibly TRBD2 on 7 matching bases. There are 15 residues in the CDR3. Trimming pared 4 bases from V and 2 bases from J, leaving 16 bases between. Per the germline V gene, CDR1 is SGHRS and CDR2 is YFSETQ. Here the CDR3 reads CASSPLRGGTYEQYF. The CDR3 DNA follows: TGCGCCAGCAGCCCCCTCAGGGGAGGGACCTACGAGCAGTACTTC.

This CDR3 is CASSERLAGAYEQYF. As DNA, the CDR3 is TGTGCCAGCAGTGAAAGGCTAGCGGGGGCCTACGAGCAGTACTTC. The V call is TRBV2, the J call TRBJ2-7; 10 nucleotides match TRBD2. The CDR3 has 15 amino acids. Germline lookup yields CDR1 SNHLY and CDR2 FYNNEI. Losses at the gene ends were 2 bases for V and 2 bases for J; bases not matched to a gene: 3.

The chain uses TRBV15 and TRBJ2-7; D gene unclear. In germline, CDR1 is LNHNV, CDR2 YYDKDF (reference sequence). Trimming removed 5 bases at V and 1 base at J, with 15 bases between. This CDR3 has 15 residues. Written as DNA, the CDR3 is TGTGCCACCAGCTTTTTTACCAGCCAATCCTACGAGCAGTACTTC. This gives the protein CATSFFTSQSYEQYF.

The chain couples TRBV19 to TRBJ2-1; D uncertain. With 10 bases removed from V and 7 bases from J, the gap between germline ends came to 8 bases. The CDR3 is made up of 10 amino acids. Germline loops: CDR1 LNHDA, CDR2 SQIVND (reference sequence). In nucleotides, the CDR3 is TGTGCCACCCCCGGGAATGAGCAGTTCTTC. As protein: CATPGNEQFF.

As to this clone: Other DNA sequences within the sample encode an identical CDR3. V usage is TRBV28 and J usage is TRBJ1-6, with D uncertain. Trimming shortened V by 6 bases and J by 4 bases, and 7 bases separated the two germline ends. CDR1 is MDHEN, CDR2 SYDVKM, per germline. The length of the CDR3 is 13 residues. CDR3 sequence: CASRAGYNSPLHF. The CDR3, as DNA: TGTGCCAGCAGGGCGGGATATAATTCACCCCTCCACTTT.

This clone appeared a single time. The chain joins TRBV24-1 to TRBJ2-5, with TRBD1 matching 10 bases. Germline V lookup: CDR1 KGHDR, CDR2 SFDVKD. V lost 8 bases, J lost 5 bases, and 7 bases stayed unmatched. The CDR3 runs to 14 residues. CDR3 sequence reads: CATTSSDRGETQYF. As DNA, the CDR3 is TGTGCCACCACTTCGTCGGACAGGGGGGAGACCCAGTACTTC.

The CDR3 spells CASSSGLATDTQYF. CDR3 nucleotides: TGTGCCAGCAGCTCCGGACTAGCCACAGATACGCAGTATTTT. The V call is TRBV7-3, the J call TRBJ2-3; 8 bases line up with TRBD2. CDR1 SGHTA and CDR2 FQGTGA come from the germline V gene. This CDR3 has 14 amino acids. Trimming cost V 4 bases and J 2 bases; bases outside gene matches: 2. Full variable domain (missing parts from reference TRBV7-3 and TRBJ2-3): GAGVSQTPSNKVTEKGKYVELRCDPISGHTALYWYRQSLGQGPEFLIYFQGTGAADDSGLPNDRFFAVRPEGSVSTLKIQRTERGDSAVYLCASSSGLATDTQYFGPGTRLTVL.

V is TRBV7-3 and J is TRBJ2-3; D not resolved. Between the trimmed V and J ends, which lost 1 base and 4 bases, there was a span of 6 bases. The CDR3 extends over 13 amino acids. CDR1 is SGHTA, CDR2 FQGTGA, per germline. Here the CDR3 reads CASSLNFADTQYF. The DNA of the CDR3 is TGTGCCAGCAGCTTAAATTTCGCAGATACGCAGTATTTT.

The CDR3 reads CASSINAGINEQYF. The CDR3 nucleotides are TGTGCCAGTAGTATAAACGCGGGAATAAACGAGCAGTACTTC. J is TRBJ2-7 and V is TRBV19; possible D gene TRBD2, 6 bases. Looked up from germline, CDR1 is LNHDA and CDR2 is SQIVND (reference sequence). V lost 2 bases to trimming and J lost 5 bases, with 13 bases between them. This CDR3 comprises 14 residues.

J is TRBJ1-5 and V is TRBV2, with D unclear. The CDR3 extends over 14 amino acids. Germline V gene data show CDR1 as SNHLY and CDR2 as FYNNEI. Deletions cut 3 bases from V and 10 bases from J, with 16 bases between. The CDR3 coding sequence is TGTGCCAGCAGTGACAGTGGCCCATATTCTCCCCAGCATTTT. This gives the protein CASSDSGPYSPQHF.

The chain recombines TRBV30 with TRBJ2-5; D remains ambiguous. Trimming pared 2 bases from V and 4 bases from J, leaving 11 bases between. This CDR3 is 13 amino acids long. Germline V gene lookup returns CDR1 GTSNPN and CDR2 SVGIG (reference sequence). CDR3 protein: CAWSRATLETQYF. CDR3 sequence (DNA): TGTGCCTGGAGTCGAGCCACCCTAGAGACCCAGTACTTC.

The V call is TRBV9, the J call TRBJ2-7, with D tentatively TRBD1 or TRBD2 (5 bases each). Trimming cost V 0 bases and J 0 bases, with 7 bases left between them. This CDR3 is 14 amino acids long. The germline V gene encodes CDR1 SGDLS and CDR2 YYNGEE. The CDR3 here is CASSVGGRSYEQYF. In DNA form, the CDR3 reads TGTGCCAGCAGCGTAGGGGGACGCTCCTACGAGCAGTACTTC.

The J gene is TRBJ1-2, the V gene TRBV6-2 or TRBV6-3; no firm D call. Germline V gives CDR1 MNHEY, CDR2 SVGEGT. V lost 0 bases to trimming and J lost 4 bases, with 9 bases between them. This CDR3 has 14 residues. The CDR3 DNA sequence: TGTGCCAGCAGTTACTCGGGTCGATCCTATGGCTACACCTTC. This codes for CASSYSGRSYGYTF.

The chain employs TRBV30 and TRBJ1-1, with D perhaps matching TRBD1 (5 bases). V was pared by 7 bases and J by 11 bases, with 17 bases between. The CDR3 consists of 11 residues. CDR1 is GTSNPN, CDR2 SVGIG, per germline (reference sequence). CDR3 sequence reads: CAFELGVEAFF. The CDR3 region has the DNA TGTGCCTTCGAGCTAGGGGTGGAGGCTTTCTTT.

The genes are TRBV5-4 and TRBJ2-3, with 9 bases identical to TRBD1. In germline, CDR1 is SGHNT, CDR2 YYREEE (reference sequence). The CDR3 has 15 amino acids. The J segment lost 3 bases and the V segment lost 4 bases, leaving 6 bases of the junction unmatched. The CDR3 loop is CASSTRQGGTDTQYF. In DNA, the CDR3 is TGTGCCAGCAGCACCAGACAGGGGGGAACAGATACGCAGTATTTT.

This clone was observed a single time. The chain links TRBV28 to TRBJ1-2, with 7 bases identical to TRBD1. Looked up from germline, CDR1 is MDHEN and CDR2 is SYDVKM. The ends lost 5 bases at V and 4 bases at J; junction bases unmatched: 4. The CDR3 length is 13 residues. The CDR3 sequence is CASSPTGVYGYTF. The CDR3 DNA is TGTGCCAGCAGTCCCACAGGGGTCTATGGCTACACCTTC.

The table lists this clone with a few counts. V gene TRBV15 combines with J gene TRBJ2-1, with TRBD2 identical over 8 bases. This CDR3 contains 16 residues. The V segment lost 0 bases and the J segment 12 bases; nucleotides outside the gene matches: 13. Germline V gene lookup returns CDR1 LNHNV and CDR2 YYDKDF (reference sequence). CDR3 region: CATSRDLAGGHWVQFF. The CDR3 region has the DNA TGTGCCACCAGCAGAGATCTCGCGGGAGGTCATTGGGTGCAGTTCTTC.

V gene TRBV11-1 combines with J gene TRBJ2-3, with 15 nucleotides matching TRBD2. The germline V gene encodes CDR1 SGHAT and CDR2 FQDESV (reference sequence). With 2 bases clipped from V and 4 bases from J, the junction kept 1 base outside the gene matches. The CDR3 runs to 16 residues. Written as DNA, the CDR3 is TGTGCCAGCAGCTTATGGACTAGCGGGGGGGCAGATACGCAGTATTTT. Translating gives CASSLWTSGGADTQYF. Based on the CDR3 plus reference TRBV11-1 and TRBJ2-3, the full variable domain is EAEVAQSPRYKITEKSQAVAFWCDPISGHATLYWYRQILGQGPELLVQFQDESVVDDSQLPKDRFSAERLKGVDSTLKIQPAELGDSAMYLCASSLWTSGGADTQYFGPGTRLTVL.

CDR3 protein: CASSEWGSSGNTIYF. The CDR3, as DNA: TGTGCCAGCAGTGAATGGGGCAGCTCTGGAAACACCATATATTTT. This chain joins TRBV6-1 and TRBJ1-3; maybe TRBD1 (5 bases). V lost 2 bases to trimming and J lost 0 bases, with 8 bases between them. The CDR3 runs 15 residues. CDR1 and CDR2 (germline): MNHNS, SASEGT.